These 20 T cell receptor beta chains came from one sample sequenced in a study of spatial heterogeneity in lung cancer. Time point: sample taken at primary tumor resection. Whole RNA came from tumor, nontumor lung or frozen PBMC and was sequenced without being sorted. TCRdb ran MiXCR on the 5' RACE reads and lists one entry per CDR3 protein. The repertoire has about 50,000 distinct CDR3 sequences, 7.5% to 9% of them found once; the top ten carry less than 15%. The sample consisted of PBMCs, taken at surgery. These receptors came from a female donor with early-stage non-small cell lung cancer.

The chain employs TRBV7-9 and TRBJ2-5, with D tentatively TRBD2 (6 bases). Germline V gives CDR1 SEHNR, CDR2 FQNEAQ (reference sequence). Trimming pared 6 bases from V and 3 bases from J, leaving 14 bases between. The CDR3 runs to 14 residues. CDR3 residues: CASSLLGGKETQYF. The CDR3 DNA reads as TGTGCCAGCAGTCTACTGGGGGGAAAAGAGACCCAGTACTTC.

This clonotype was counted a few times. This chain uses TRBV27 with TRBJ2-3; D is possibly TRBD1 or TRBD2 (5 bases each). With 11 bases removed from V and 3 bases from J, the gap between germline ends came to 15 bases. CDR1 is MNHEY, CDR2 SMNVEV, per germline (reference sequence). The CDR3 runs 13 residues. The CDR3 protein is CAAARGSTDTQYF. The CDR3, as DNA: TGTGCCGCCGCGAGGGGAAGTACAGATACGCAGTATTTT.

This clonotype occurred a few times. The rearrangement joins TRBV6-6 to TRBJ1-4; D is unclear. CDR3 length: 15 residues. The germline V and J ends were trimmed by 1 base and 1 base, with 7 bases remaining between them. The germline gives CDR1 MNHNY, CDR2 SVGAGI (reference sequence). The CDR3 sequence is CASSYLGLTNEKLFF. CDR3 DNA sequence: TGTGCCAGCAGTTACTTGGGGTTAACTAATGAAAAACTGTTTTTT.

There are many counts of this clonotype. The chain has TRBV20-1 and TRBJ1-5, with D maybe TRBD1 (5 bases). The CDR3 contains 13 residues. The ends were cut back, 0 bases at V and 4 bases at J, with 7 bases in the middle. Germline assignment: CDR1 DFQATT and CDR2 SNEGSKA (reference sequence). As DNA, the CDR3 is TGCAGTGCTAGAGACAGGGCAAATCAGCCCCAGCATTTT. Its translation: CSARDRANQPQHF.

This clonotype occurred many times. The rearrangement uses TRBV6-2 or TRBV6-3 and TRBJ2-1; 9 bases fit TRBD2. This CDR3 region has 13 residues. The V segment lost 2 bases and the J segment 8 bases; nucleotides outside the gene matches: 1. Germline CDR1 is MNHEY and CDR2 is SVGEGT. CDR3 sequence (DNA): TGTGCCAGCAGTTACAGGACTAGCGATGAGCAGTTCTTC. This gives the protein CASSYRTSDEQFF.

This clonotype has a count of ten or more. The chain recombines TRBV28 with TRBJ2-3; 10 positions agree with TRBD2. The V and J ends lost 5 bases and 5 bases, in that order; junction bases with no gene match: 4. CDR1 and CDR2 from the germline V gene are MDHEN and SYDVKM. This CDR3 comprises 14 residues. CDR3: CASSQAGGQDTQYF. As DNA, the CDR3 is TGTGCCAGCAGTCAAGCGGGGGGGCAAGATACGCAGTATTTT.

This clonotype was seen ten or more times. This sequence joins TRBV20-1 and TRBJ2-1; the D is unclear. CDR3 length: 11 amino acids. The V gene lost 3 bases and the J gene lost 6 bases, with 6 bases spanning the gap. Germline-derived CDR1 and CDR2 are DFQATT and SNEGSKA (reference sequence). Here the CDR3 reads CSASVGNEQFF. The CDR3 DNA sequence: TGCAGTGCTAGTGTGGGCAATGAGCAGTTCTTC.

This chain connects TRBV7-6 to TRBJ2-3; TRBD2 matches at 7 bases. The CDR3 length is 17 residues. The germline V gene has CDR1 SGHVS and CDR2 FNYEAQ. Trimming cost V 2 bases and J 5 bases; bases outside gene matches: 13. The CDR3 nucleotides read TGTGCCAGCAGCTTAATGGGGGGGTCCCGAGGGAGAGATACGCAGTATTTT. As protein: CASSLMGGSRGRDTQYF.

The chain is built from TRBV10-3 and TRBJ2-3; 10 bases line up with TRBD1. This CDR3 spans 16 amino acids. In germline, CDR1 is ENHRY, CDR2 SYGVKD. The junction had 8 bases not matched to a gene; V was cut back by 2 bases and J by 6 bases. Here the CDR3 reads CAISEKPGQGSDTQYF. The CDR3 DNA reads as TGTGCCATCAGTGAGAAACCGGGACAGGGGTCGGATACGCAGTATTTT.

Many counts were recorded for this clonotype. This chain's CDR3 is CAISPDSNTQYF. CDR3 in DNA: TGTGCCATCAGCCCAGACTCCAATACGCAGTATTTT. The rearrangement joins TRBV10-3 to TRBJ2-3; D gene uncertain. The CDR3 runs to 12 residues. V dropped 6 bases and J dropped 7 bases, with 11 bases sitting between them. CDR1 and CDR2 (germline): ENHRY, SYGVKD.

This clonotype was seen a few times. V is TRBV5-4 and J is TRBJ1-5; D not certain. Germline assignment: CDR1 SGHNT and CDR2 YYREEE (reference sequence). This CDR3 is built from 16 residues. Trimming took off 4 bases at V and 2 bases at J, with 16 bases between the two ends. The CDR3 DNA reads TGTGCCAGCAGCCCCGGGCCACCCGTGGGCAATCAGCCCCAGCATTTT. Amino acids: CASSPGPPVGNQPQHF.

V is TRBV7-9 and J is TRBJ1-1; unclear D gene. Looked up from germline, CDR1 is SEHNR and CDR2 is FQNEAQ (reference sequence). V gave up 6 bases and J gave up 2 bases, with 28 bases separating them. This CDR3 has 19 residues. CDR3 sequence: CASRDPKQLASEGNTEAFF. DNA for the CDR3: TGTGCCAGCAGAGATCCTAAACAATTGGCGAGCGAGGGAAACACTGAAGCTTTCTTT.

This clonotype was seen repeatedly, ten times or more. The V gene is TRBV5-5, the J gene TRBJ2-7, with unresolved D. V lost 5 bases and J 7 bases, leaving 16 bases between the germline ends. CDR1 SGHKS and CDR2 YYEKEE come from the germline V gene (reference sequence). The CDR3 length is 13 residues. Written as DNA, the CDR3 is TGTGCCAGCAGTCAGGCCGGGCCGAGGGAGCAGTACTTC. Translating it yields CASSQAGPREQYF.

There are many counts of this clonotype. The chain carries TRBV5-4 and TRBJ2-5; TRBD1 matches at 7 bases. The junction had 4 bases not matched to a gene; V was cut back by 4 bases and J by 1 base. Germline V gives CDR1 SGHNT, CDR2 YYREEE (reference sequence). The CDR3 is 14 residues long. The CDR3 DNA reads TGTGCCAGCAGCCTACAGGGGTTCCAAGAGACCCAGTACTTC. This gives the protein CASSLQGFQETQYF.

The sample holds a few counts of this clonotype. The gene calls are TRBV3-1 and TRBJ1-1; 9 positions agree with TRBD1. V lost 3 bases to trimming and J lost 5 bases; unmatched junction nucleotides: 10. Germline V gives CDR1 LGHDT, CDR2 YNNKEL (reference sequence). There are 16 residues in the CDR3. This CDR3 reads CASSQSIGQGRTEAFF. As DNA, the CDR3 is TGTGCCAGCAGCCAGTCGATTGGACAGGGGAGAACTGAAGCTTTCTTT.

This chain connects TRBV20-1 to TRBJ2-1; TRBD2 matches 7 bases. The CDR3 consists of 14 residues. V dropped 6 bases and J dropped 6; count of bases not matched to a gene: 11. Germline CDR1 reads DFQATT; CDR2 reads SNEGSKA (reference sequence). The CDR3 here is CSAPSGASFNEQFF. Written as DNA, the CDR3 is TGCAGTGCGCCTAGCGGCGCTAGCTTCAATGAGCAGTTCTTC.

The V gene is TRBV20-1, the J gene TRBJ2-3, with 7 bases aligning to TRBD2. Germline V gene sequence: CDR1 DFQATT, CDR2 SNEGSKA (reference sequence). V shed 0 bases and J 5 bases; nucleotides not matched to a gene: 8. The CDR3 has 15 residues. The CDR3 here is CSAREPGGDRDTQYF. In DNA form, the CDR3 reads TGCAGTGCTAGAGAACCGGGAGGAGATAGAGATACGCAGTATTTT.

The chain couples TRBV10-3 to TRBJ1-1; D remains ambiguous. The CDR3 totals 15 residues. Germline V gene sequence: CDR1 ENHRY, CDR2 SYGVKD. V was shortened by 0 bases and J by 5 bases, with 13 bases between the two germline ends. CDR3 sequence (DNA): TGTGCCATCAGTGAGTCGGAGGGCCAGAGGACTGAAGCTTTCTTT. Protein product: CAISESEGQRTEAFF.

This clonotype was recorded at least ten times. The chain links TRBV6-6 to TRBJ2-5; D gene unclear. Trimming took 2 bases from V and 5 from J, leaving 12 bases between them. The germline CDR1 and CDR2 sequences are MNHNY and SVGAGI (reference sequence). This CDR3 has 14 residues. CDR3 DNA sequence: TGTGCCAGCAGTTACGGGAAACGGTCGGAGACCCAGTACTTC. Amino acids: CASSYGKRSETQYF.

The chain employs TRBV6-2 or TRBV6-3 and TRBJ2-3, with a possible D match to TRBD2 (5 bases). The CDR3 is 12 amino acids. Germline assignment: CDR1 MNHEY and CDR2 SVGEGT. Trimming stripped 6 bases from V and 4 bases from J, with 8 bases between. CDR3 amino acids: CASSLASDTQYF. DNA of the CDR3: TGTGCCAGCAGCCTAGCATCAGATACGCAGTATTTT.